One and the same sample provided the 18 T cell receptor beta chains below, sequenced in a study of beta chain features in type 1 diabetes. General study points: Shortening that was moderate but significant affected the TCRB CDR3s of Type 1 diabetes patients in all four CD4+ subsets.

These receptors are not linked to any known antigen. Isolated RNA was reverse transcribed in full, so expressed TCRB transcripts were sequenced. Assay used: immunoSEQ multiplex PCR; TCRdb lists only in-frame clones, some missing. The table lists hundreds of thousands of clones, 10% to 15% of them singletons, with approximately 0.022% in the top ten. Sequenced material: naive CD4+ T cells from blood. The receptors here all came from a man between 18 and 29 years old with type 1 diabetes.

J is TRBJ1-5 and V is TRBV30, with D tentatively TRBD1 (5 bases). CDR3 length: 13 residues. Trimming pared 0 bases from V and 6 bases from J, leaving 9 bases between. Germline V CDR1 and CDR2: GTSNPN, SVGIG (reference sequence). The CDR3 nucleotides are TGTGCCTGGAGTGTAGGAGGGGTTCAGCCCCAGCATTTT. Protein product: CAWSVGGVQPQHF.

This rearrangement joins TRBV2 to TRBJ2-1, with D possibly matching TRBD2 (6 bases). Trimming took off 6 bases at V and 2 bases at J, with 11 bases between the two ends. Germline CDR1 is SNHLY and CDR2 is FYNNEI. The CDR3 is made up of 14 amino acids. The CDR3 is CASRGSGPYNEQFF. The CDR3 DNA reads TGTGCCAGCAGAGGTAGCGGACCCTACAATGAGCAGTTCTTC.

This clone showed up just a few times. V gene TRBV29-1 combines with J gene TRBJ2-2; TRBD2 is a possible D gene (6 bases). Trimming removed 6 bases at V and 4 bases at J, with 21 bases between. Germline CDR1 and CDR2: SQVTM and ANQGSEA. CDR3 length: 16 residues. The CDR3, as DNA: TGCAGCGTAGGACCCCGGGCCCCGGGGGTCACCGGGGAGCTGTTTTTT. Protein product: CSVGPRAPGVTGELFF.

The chain recombines TRBV9 with TRBJ2-1, with 13 bases identical to TRBD2. The trim removed 0 bases at V and 8 bases at J, leaving 8 bases unmatched. CDR1 is SGDLS and CDR2 is YYNGEE in the germline V gene. The CDR3 extends over 17 amino acids. The CDR3 here is CASSVELAGGPGDEQFF. CDR3 sequence (DNA): TGTGCCAGCAGCGTAGAACTAGCGGGGGGGCCAGGCGATGAGCAGTTCTTC.

This clone was seen only a few times. This chain links TRBV2 with TRBJ1-1; tentatively, D is TRBD1 (6 bases). V was cut by 11 bases and J by 1 base, with 11 bases left in between. Germline CDR1 SNHLY, CDR2 FYNNEI. The CDR3 extends over 12 amino acids. Written as DNA, the CDR3 is TGTGCCGGGGGCAGAGGGAACACTGAAGCTTTCTTT. This encodes CAGGRGNTEAFF.

The table lists this clone with a few counts. The rearrangement joins TRBV18 to TRBJ2-5; tentative D call: TRBD1 (5 bases). V lost 2 bases and J lost 2, with 15 bases in between. CDR1 is KGHSH, CDR2 LQKENI, per germline. The CDR3 is made up of 16 amino acids. This CDR3 reads CASSPRRQGVQETQYF. In nucleotides, the CDR3 is TGTGCCAGCTCACCAAGACGGCAAGGGGTACAAGAGACCCAGTACTTC.

CDR3 loop: CASSTTDRGNTEAFF. Here the CDR3 DNA reads TGTGCCAGTAGTACCACGGACAGGGGGAACACTGAAGCTTTCTTT. The V gene is TRBV19, the J gene TRBJ1-1; TRBD1 matches 9 bases. This CDR3 contains 15 residues. Per the germline V gene, CDR1 is LNHDA and CDR2 is SQIVND (reference sequence). Trimming at V came to 4 bases and at J to 1 base, leaving 4 bases not matched to a gene.

The rearrangement joins TRBV6-1 to TRBJ2-1, with TRBD2 as a possible D gene (6 bases). This CDR3 is 13 amino acids long. The V end lost 5 bases, the J end lost 9 bases, and 14 bases lay between the germline ends. The germline V gene encodes CDR1 MNHNS and CDR2 SASEGT. The CDR3 spells CASSSRAGSEQFF. The CDR3 DNA follows: TGTGCCAGCAGTTCCAGGGCGGGGAGTGAGCAGTTCTTC.

There are a few counts of this clone. The chain recombines TRBV4-1 with TRBJ2-7; D is unresolved. V was shortened by 0 bases and J by 2 bases, with 14 bases between the two germline ends. The V gene's germline CDR1 is MGHRA and CDR2 YSYEKL. This CDR3 is built from 16 residues. CDR3 nucleotide sequence: TGCGCCAGCAGCCAAGAACGGAAGAGAGATGCCTACGAGCAGTACTTC. Encoded protein: CASSQERKRDAYEQYF.

The chain is built from TRBV29-1 and TRBJ1-3; D is perhaps TRBD1 (6 bases). V was cut by 6 bases and J by 1 base, with 10 bases left in between. CDR3 length equals 13 residues. The germline V gene has CDR1 SQVTM and CDR2 ANQGSEA. The CDR3 DNA is TGCAGCGTGCTCCAGGGGTCTGGAAACACCATATATTTT. Its translation is CSVLQGSGNTIYF.

This chain joins TRBV27 and TRBJ1-1; no firm D call. The germline V gene encodes CDR1 MNHEY and CDR2 SMNVEV (reference sequence). The CDR3 is 15 residues long. V was trimmed by 2 bases and J by 5 bases, leaving 15 bases between them. Here the CDR3 reads CASSLGSGVRTEAFF. The CDR3 DNA is TGTGCCAGCAGTTTAGGTAGCGGGGTTCGGACTGAAGCTTTCTTT.

Turning to this clone: At the DNA level, this CDR3 is encoded by other sequences in the same sample as well. This CDR3 reads CASSPYQETQYF. The DNA of the CDR3 is TGTGCCAGCTCTCCGTACCAAGAGACCCAGTACTTC. The V and J genes are TRBV18 and TRBJ2-5; D uncertain. V lost 6 bases and J lost 0, with 5 bases in between. Germline V gene sequence: CDR1 KGHSH, CDR2 LQKENI. The CDR3 runs 12 residues.

This clone showed up just a few times. The rearrangement joins TRBV29-1 to TRBJ1-2, with 8 bases fitting TRBD1. The junction had 5 bases not matched to a gene; V was cut back by 3 bases and J by 8 bases. Germline V gene lookup returns CDR1 SQVTM and CDR2 ANQGSEA. The CDR3 extends over 12 amino acids. CDR3 residues: CSVDPRGQGYTF. The CDR3, as DNA: TGCAGCGTTGATCCCAGGGGGCAAGGCTACACCTTC.

The chain joins TRBV5-1 to TRBJ1-2, with D hard to call. V was cut by 1 base and J by 7 bases, with 17 bases left in between. The CDR3 is made up of 15 amino acids. In germline, CDR1 is SGHRS, CDR2 YFSETQ. This chain's CDR3 is CASSLSLAGEVGYTF. CDR3 nucleotides: TGCGCCAGCAGCTTGAGTTTGGCAGGTGAAGTTGGCTACACCTTC.

The CDR3 here is CATLPGLAMRETQYF. The DNA of the CDR3 is TGTGCCACCCTACCGGGACTAGCGATGCGAGAGACCCAGTACTTC. This chain joins TRBV28 and TRBJ2-5; 10 bases agree with TRBD2. Germline CDR1 reads MDHEN; CDR2 reads SYDVKM. The length of the CDR3 is 15 residues. Germline trimming cut 10 bases from V and 4 bases from J; bases unmatched to any gene: 12.

The chain combines TRBV30 with TRBJ1-1; D is unresolved. This CDR3 is built from 13 residues. V was shortened by 2 bases and J by 4 bases, with 11 bases between the two germline ends. Germline lookup yields CDR1 GTSNPN and CDR2 SVGIG (reference sequence). This CDR3 reads CAWSIGFSTEAFF. The CDR3 DNA sequence: TGTGCCTGGAGTATAGGTTTTAGCACTGAAGCTTTCTTT.

V is TRBV7-9 and J is TRBJ2-3; TRBD2 matches at 7 bases. This CDR3 spans 13 amino acids. Trimming removed 5 bases from V and 1 base from J; junction bases left unmatched: 0. The V gene's germline CDR1 is SEHNR and CDR2 FQNEAQ (reference sequence). DNA of the CDR3: TGTGCCAGCAGCAGCGGGGGCACAGATACGCAGTATTTT. Its translation: CASSSGGTDTQYF.

This clone was observed a handful of times. This chain links TRBV28 with TRBJ2-1, with TRBD1 matching over 7 bases. V trimming: 7 bases; J trimming: 2 bases; junction bases outside the gene matches: 8. Per germline, CDR1 MDHEN and CDR2 SYDVKM. The CDR3 extends over 15 amino acids. The CDR3 loop reads CASTREGAPYNEQFF. CDR3 DNA sequence: TGTGCCAGCACCCGAGAGGGGGCCCCCTACAATGAGCAGTTCTTC.